The entry below gives a single T cell receptor beta chain sequence along with its context. Its antigen is still unknown. This sample was included in a study of T cell responses to AZD1222 COVID-19 vaccine. Study-level points and caveats: Close to half of all spike-specific TCRs reportedly target regions of the variants that are unmutated.

The repertoire was sequenced with immunoSEQ multiplex PCR; TCRdb's copy has only in-frame clones and lacks some. The repertoire holds about 86,000 clones, with over 85% as singletons. This CDR3 spans 16 amino acids. Between the trimmed V and J ends, which lost 0 bases and 0 bases, there was a span of 10 bases. Germline-derived CDR1 and CDR2 are SGHRS and YFSETQ. The origin of this receptor is an adult who received the AZD1222 COVID-19 vaccine. The sample in question was peripheral blood, obtained 28 days after the second AZD1222 dose. The V gene is TRBV5-1, the J gene TRBJ2-1; no definite D call. CDR3 nucleotide sequence: TGCGCCAGCAGCTTGGGCAGGCCAAGCTCCTACAATGAGCAGTTCTTC. Protein product: CASSLGRPSSYNEQFF.